This is a list of T cell receptor beta chains from one sample in a study of blood T cell repertoires in COVID-19. Sequencing was performed with immunoSEQ multiplex PCR; in TCRdb, only in-frame clones are kept and a portion is missing. Found here are about 230,000 clones, 65% to 90% of them singletons; the top ten hold around 2.4%. Sequencing was done on a sample of peripheral blood. The origin of the receptors is a man aged 40-49 years who had recovered from COVID-19. The CDR3 runs from the conserved cysteine through the conserved F or W. The order of the fields is D gene, CDR3 length, clone size, J gene, V gene, CDR3 protein, CDR3 DNA. A D gene is named only where the DNA matches it firmly. Clone size is given for some rows only: seen once, a few or many times, or a class if the clone is expanded.

d_gene: .; len: 15; abundance: once; j_gene: TRBJ1-5; v_gene: TRBV28; CDR3aa: CASSFGPGGYQPQHF; CDR3nt: TGTGCCAGCAGTTTTGGCCCGGGAGGTTATCAGCCCCAGCATTTT
d_gene: TRBD1; len: 15; abundance: .; j_gene: TRBJ2-7; v_gene: TRBV6-2/TRBV6-3; CDR3aa: CASSISGTGAYEQYF; CDR3nt: TGTGCCAGCAGTATCTCCGGGACAGGGGCTTACGAGCAGTACTTC
d_gene: .; len: 13; abundance: .; j_gene: TRBJ1-1; v_gene: TRBV4-3; CDR3aa: CASSQDLSTEAFF; CDR3nt: TGCGCCAGCAGCCAAGATCTTTCCACTGAAGCTTTCTTT
d_gene: TRBD1; len: 15; abundance: .; j_gene: TRBJ2-7; v_gene: TRBV6-5; CDR3aa: CASRNQNRGINEQYF; CDR3nt: TGTGCCAGCAGGAATCAAAACAGGGGAATTAACGAGCAGTACTTC
d_gene: .; len: 14; abundance: once; j_gene: TRBJ1-2; v_gene: TRBV2; CDR3aa: CASSAGGHNYGYTF; CDR3nt: TGTGCCAGCAGTGCGGGGGGGCACAACTATGGCTACACCTTC
d_gene: .; len: 15; abundance: .; j_gene: TRBJ2-5; v_gene: TRBV4-3; CDR3aa: CASSQDPLRAGTQYF; CDR3nt: TGCGCCAGCAGCCAAGATCCCCTCAGGGCTGGGACCCAGTACTTC
d_gene: .; len: 16; abundance: .; j_gene: TRBJ2-5; v_gene: TRBV3-1/TRBV3-2; CDR3aa: CASSPFRGTQSETQYF; CDR3nt: TGTGCCAGCAGCCCCTTCCGTGGCACCCAATCAGAGACCCAGTACTTC
d_gene: .; len: 14; abundance: .; j_gene: TRBJ2-7; v_gene: TRBV7-2; CDR3aa: CASSSLRSSYEQYF; CDR3nt: TGTGCCAGCAGCTCCCTACGGAGCTCCTACGAGCAGTACTTC
d_gene: .; len: 12; abundance: .; j_gene: TRBJ2-7; v_gene: TRBV9; CDR3aa: CASNSHGGEQYF; CDR3nt: TGTGCCAGCAACAGCCACGGGGGCGAGCAGTACTTC
d_gene: .; len: 13; abundance: .; j_gene: TRBJ2-3; v_gene: TRBV6-2/TRBV6-3; CDR3aa: CASSSRARDTQYF; CDR3nt: TGTGCCAGCAGCTCGAGGGCCAGGGATACGCAGTATTTT
d_gene: .; len: 15; abundance: .; j_gene: TRBJ2-1; v_gene: TRBV18; CDR3aa: CASSPRSRSYNEQFF; CDR3nt: TGTGCCAGCTCACCACGCTCCCGGTCCTACAATGAGCAGTTCTTC
d_gene: .; len: 14; abundance: .; j_gene: TRBJ2-7; v_gene: TRBV7-9; CDR3aa: CASSFQAASDEQYF; CDR3nt: TGTGCCAGCAGCTTCCAGGCAGCCTCAGACGAGCAGTACTTC
d_gene: TRBD1; len: 15; abundance: .; j_gene: TRBJ2-1; v_gene: TRBV5-1; CDR3aa: CASSAWTGSNNEQFF; CDR3nt: TGCGCCAGCAGCGCATGGACAGGATCTAACAATGAGCAGTTCTTC
d_gene: .; len: 15; abundance: .; j_gene: TRBJ2-3; v_gene: TRBV7-2; CDR3aa: CASSFVVGPTDTQYF; CDR3nt: TGTGCCAGCAGCTTTGTGGTGGGGCCCACAGATACGCAGTATTTT
d_gene: .; len: 14; abundance: .; j_gene: TRBJ2-5; v_gene: TRBV5-4; CDR3aa: CASSENRGQETQYF; CDR3nt: TGTGCCAGCAGCGAAAACCGGGGCCAAGAGACCCAGTACTTC
d_gene: .; len: 13; abundance: .; j_gene: TRBJ1-5; v_gene: TRBV7-2; CDR3aa: CASSPRVNQPQHF; CDR3nt: TGTGCCAGCAGCCCCAGGGTCAATCAGCCCCAGCATTTT